This T cell receptor (beta chain) appears in the sequencing data of a study of Ad26.COV2.S vaccination and SARS-CoV-2 variants (dated by TCRdb to 2020 to 2023). Background on the whole study: Donors in the vaccine arm were drawn from COV1001, a phase I-IIa trial of Ad26.COV2.S in healthy adults that was multicentre, randomized, double-blind and placebo-controlled. Participants in the trial were split at random into five groups of five each, receiving low-dose or high-dose Ad26.COV2.S once or twice, or else placebo on both occasions. Investigators did not know the trial group allocation while performing experiments and assessing outcomes. Ad26.COV2.S was given intramuscularly at 5x10^10 or 1x10^11 viral particles, as a single shot or as two shots 56 days apart. TCRbeta repertoire sequencing served as the tool for gauging how specific and how broad the SARS-CoV-2-reactive T cell receptors were following Ad26.COV2.S vaccination. A total of 32 samples were included in the TCR-sequenced set, comprising about 20 Ad26.COV2.S vaccine recipients, 5 placebo recipients and 8 SARS-CoV-2 convalescent individuals. Study-level results and caveats: It was noted by the authors that total T cell responses may have been underestimated by the TCR breadth and depth analyses. Substantial breadth of spike-specific CD8+ and CD4+ T cell responses was reported after vaccination. The study was not powered to compare responses between vaccine doses or regimens. Vaccine and placebo recipients had similar non-spike TCR breadth, a finding consistent with the vaccine containing only spike. Ad26.COV2.S recipients had higher spike-specific TCR breadth than placebo recipients (P = 0.0014).

About this clone: It has no known antigen specificity. There are no base qualities to consult, and no much larger clone falls within one base.

Reading the label with the study, this specimen's treatment or condition is: about 20 received Ad26.COV2.S at low or high dose, single or two shots; 5 received placebo; per-sample allocation not given. For vaccine and placebo recipients, repertoires were sequenced using samples collected on day 63 after the first injection. Between 29 July and 7 August 2020, Cohort 1b enrolled approximately 26 adults aged 18-55 years at one site in Boston, USA. Ad26.COV2.S consisted of a replication-incompetent adenovirus type 26 vector by which a prefusion-stabilized SARS-CoV-2 spike protein from the original Wuhan strain was expressed. The CDR3 has 14 amino acids, counting the end cysteine and phenylalanine. Only CDR3 DNA is held: 42 bases, read in frame from base 1. V and J are trimmed by 4 bases and 2 bases, and the gene matches miss 4 bases of the junction. Looking up the germline V gene yields CDR1 LGHNA and CDR2 YSLEER.

TCRbeta CDR3 regions were sequenced with the immunoSEQ Assay. After extraction, genomic DNA underwent amplification by bias-controlled multiplex PCR, followed by high-throughput sequencing. The paper's data handling went like this. To quantify the absolute abundance of each unique TCRbeta CDR3 region, sequences were collapsed and filtered. Usable DNA was measured by amplifying reference genes present in all nucleated cells, and TCRbeta template counts were normalized to that usable DNA to estimate T cell fraction. Repertoire TCRs were annotated as SARS-CoV-2-specific by exact matching of V gene, CDR3 amino acid sequence and J gene to a known reactive TCR set. The reference SARS-CoV-2 TCR set was derived from MIRA and filtered for enrichment in COVID-19-positive ImmuneCODE repertoires, a step that removed public or cross-reactive TCRs. Based on the MIRA antigens, annotated TCRs were further analysed at the level of specific ORF or position within ORF. Breadth was defined as annotated unique rearrangements over total unique productive rearrangements; depth was the summed frequency of those rearrangements. Two-sided Wilcoxon rank-sum tests were used to compare TCR breadth between groups. What TCRdb holds here is the immuneACCESS table cut down to in-frame rearrangements. Part of the clones is not present; checked against another copy, under half of the missing clones reflect an unresolved V gene, and the others are unexplained. That table gives V, J and clone size, and the DNA gave D and trimming. The sample table shows 400,000 to 450,000 clones, and roughly 90% are seen once. Jointly, the top ten make up 1.5% to 2% of the sample.

The material sequenced was peripheral blood, taken in a trial of Ad26.COV2.S vaccine versus placebo. In this chain, TRBV4-3 is recombined with TRBJ1-2, with 7 bases aligning to TRBD1. The sequence came from a person between 18 and 60 years old who received the Ad26.COV2.S COVID-19 vaccine or a placebo. The CDR3 region reads CASSRGTANYGYTF. The bases read TGCGCCAGCAGCCGCGGGACAGCCAACTATGGCTACACCTTC.